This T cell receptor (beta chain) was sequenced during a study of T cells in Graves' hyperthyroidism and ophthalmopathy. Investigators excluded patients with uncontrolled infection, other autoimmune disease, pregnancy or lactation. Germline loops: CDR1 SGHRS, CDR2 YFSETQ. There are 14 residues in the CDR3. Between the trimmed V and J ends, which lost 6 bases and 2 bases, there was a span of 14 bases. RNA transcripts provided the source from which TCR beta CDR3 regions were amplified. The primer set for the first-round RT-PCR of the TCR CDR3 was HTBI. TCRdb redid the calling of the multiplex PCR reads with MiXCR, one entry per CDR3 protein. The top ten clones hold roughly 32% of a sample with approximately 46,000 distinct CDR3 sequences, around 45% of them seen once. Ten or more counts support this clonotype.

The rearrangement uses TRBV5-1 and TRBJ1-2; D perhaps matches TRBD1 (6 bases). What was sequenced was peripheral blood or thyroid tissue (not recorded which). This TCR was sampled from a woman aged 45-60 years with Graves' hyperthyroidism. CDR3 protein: CASKEQGRNYGYTF. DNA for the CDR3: TGCGCCAGCAAAGAACAGGGACGGAACTATGGCTACACCTTC.